A selection of T cell receptor beta chains follows, all from one sample in a study of blood T cells in healthy people across ages. Via MiXCR, TCRdb re-called the 5' RACE reads, giving one row per CDR3 protein. The sample holds 1.5 million to 2 million distinct CDR3 sequences, around 50% seen once. Sequences were obtained from blood. Source of these receptors: a middle-aged woman in good health. CDR3s leave out the opening cysteine and the closing phenylalanine or tryptophan.

v_call | cdr3_aa
TRBV5-1 | ASSLAARVNEQY
TRBV24-1 | ATSDSGTGGSEKLF
TRBV7-2 | ASSVVQGKTQY
TRBV7-8 | ASSMDRGEADTQY
TRBV20-1 | RAQKQGYEQF
TRBV10-3 | AITEGQGAYNEQF
TRBV29-1 | SVDFSGGVDQF
TRBV4-3 | ASSQNSGDTQY
TRBV4-2 | ASSQGFEGYHEQY
TRBV7-2 | ATTSPGPQETQY
TRBV5-1 | ASSATPTGISGANVLT
TRBV2 | ASNGQGAPNQPQH
TRBV12-5 | ASGLGTSGDTSSYNEQY
TRBV20-1 | SASSGISGSYNEQF
TRBV7-2 | ASSGSGPPYEQY
TRBV20-1 | SANPGQSRSKTQY
TRBV7-9 | ASSGGTNAETQY
TRBV20-1 | SASPPGGEETQY
TRBV23-1 | ASTRQAVSNQPQH
TRBV15 | ATSIFDPAQETQY
TRBV7-8 | ASSNRVSSYNEQF
TRBV7-2 | ATQAGVWGTYGYT
TRBV25-1 | ASSESGRQEETQY
TRBV3-1 | ASSQDRISQETQY
TRBV6-5 | ASSYGQGMPEQY
TRBV29-1 | SVEGQQGAYEQY
TRBV4-1 | ASSPVGVSGYT
TRBV5-1 | ASSLSPKGGNSPLH
TRBV5-1 | ASSLEGGRTSWTQY
TRBV13 | ASSPRDRARETQY
TRBV20-1 | SARDPGVGYEQY
TRBV9 | ASSVNPTGKETQY
TRBV4-3 | ASSPSSGRGYT
TRBV3-1 | ASSPRTSTSNVNTQY
TRBV10-3 | AISDAGTSNNEQY
TRBV5-6 | ASEGTGQGNEKLF
TRBV7-2 | ATGRRADSEQF
TRBV12-3/TRBV12-4 | ATSIQGRGIFRNYGYT
TRBV6-6 | ASSPPRGWADNYGYT
TRBV12-3/TRBV12-4 | ASSWLARETQY
TRBV29-1 | SVRPGTNYGYT
TRBV2 | ASQPRDGYNQPQH
TRBV4-1 | ASSQKLVTNEKLF
TRBV6-6 | ASSYWGRGGEKLF
TRBV29-1 | SVERGASNYGYT
TRBV15 | ATSRDRQLNEQF
TRBV6-5 | ASSYQLEETQY
TRBV7-2 | ASSNWTGLTLH
TRBV29-1 | SVYRATNEKLF
TRBV12-3/TRBV12-4 | ASSVGRASYEQY
TRBV13 | ASSSGQEEEQY
TRBV5-1 | ASSVAGRSEETQY
TRBV5-1 | ASSVGTPGLETQY
TRBV13 | ASSNSHRRQTNEKLF
TRBV4-1 | ASSPLEEGNTIY
TRBV20-1 | SGPERNEQF
TRBV25-1 | ASSDPTGGYYGYT
TRBV7-2 | ASSLAASSYNEQF
TRBV5-1 | ASSLVAGNTGELF
TRBV15 | ATSRDPRGIQGYT